This T cell receptor beta chain comes out of a study of T cell changes during pregnancy in multiple sclerosis. This table comes from immunoSEQ multiplex PCR, and its TCRdb copy is limited to in-frame clones, with some not included. The sample yields approximately 89,000 clones, 85% to 95% seen once. The CDR3 length is 16 residues. CDR1 is SGHRS and CDR2 is YFSETQ in the germline V gene. V shed 4 bases, J shed 5 bases, and the junction held 14 bases outside the gene matches. V gene TRBV5-1 combines with J gene TRBJ2-7; 8 bases line up with TRBD2. The source is a female donor with multiple sclerosis, enrolled in a pregnancy study. The specimen was peripheral blood, collected in the third trimester of pregnancy. The CDR3 here is CASSDPFRRLAHEQYF. DNA of the CDR3: TGCGCCAGCAGCGACCCATTTCGGCGACTAGCGCACGAGCAGTACTTC.